This TCR beta chain is drawn from a study of T cell responses to AZD1222 COVID-19 vaccine. The protocol was immunoSEQ multiplex PCR, while the TCRdb copy is restricted to in-frame clones and leaves out a portion. The sample includes approximately 140,000 clones, approximately 90% of them seen just once. Trimming removed 4 bases from V and 5 bases from J; junction bases left unmatched: 6. The CDR3 extends over 14 amino acids. Germline lookup yields CDR1 SGHRS and CDR2 YFSETQ. This sequence joins TRBV5-1 and TRBJ2-1, with 7 bases identical to TRBD1. This sequence was found in an adult who received the AZD1222 COVID-19 vaccine. This sample comprised peripheral blood, obtained 28 days after the second AZD1222 dose. CDR3 bases: TGCGCCAGCAGCCCCCAGGGACAGAACAATGAGCAGTTCTTC. Translation gives CASSPQGQNNEQFF.